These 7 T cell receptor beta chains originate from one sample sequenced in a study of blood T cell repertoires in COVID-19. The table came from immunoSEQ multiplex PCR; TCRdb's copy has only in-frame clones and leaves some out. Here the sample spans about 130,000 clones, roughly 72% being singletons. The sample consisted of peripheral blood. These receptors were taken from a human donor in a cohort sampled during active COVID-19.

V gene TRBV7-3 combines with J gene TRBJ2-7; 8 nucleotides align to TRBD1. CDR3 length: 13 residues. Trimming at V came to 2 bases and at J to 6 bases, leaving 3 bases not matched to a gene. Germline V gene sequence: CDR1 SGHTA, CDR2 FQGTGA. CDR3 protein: CASSLSGGGEQYF. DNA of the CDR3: TGTGCCAGCAGCTTATCAGGGGGCGGCGAGCAGTACTTC.

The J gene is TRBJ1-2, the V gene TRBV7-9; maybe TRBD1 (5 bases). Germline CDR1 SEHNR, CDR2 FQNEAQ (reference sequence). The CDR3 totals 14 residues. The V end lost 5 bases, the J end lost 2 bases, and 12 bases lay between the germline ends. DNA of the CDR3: TGTGCCAGCAGCCCCCAGACAGTCAACTATGGCTACACCTTC. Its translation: CASSPQTVNYGYTF.

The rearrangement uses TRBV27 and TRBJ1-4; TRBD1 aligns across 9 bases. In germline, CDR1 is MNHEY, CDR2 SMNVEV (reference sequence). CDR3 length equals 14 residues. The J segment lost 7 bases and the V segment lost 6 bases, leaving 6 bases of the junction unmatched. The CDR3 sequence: CASSPGTGFEKLFF. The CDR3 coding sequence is TGTGCCAGCAGCCCCGGGACAGGGTTTGAAAAACTGTTTTTT.

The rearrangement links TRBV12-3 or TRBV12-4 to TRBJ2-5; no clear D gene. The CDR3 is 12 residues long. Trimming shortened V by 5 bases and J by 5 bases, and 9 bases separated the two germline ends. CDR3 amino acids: CASSAGWETQYF. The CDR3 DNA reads TGTGCCAGCAGTGCCGGTTGGGAGACCCAGTACTTC.

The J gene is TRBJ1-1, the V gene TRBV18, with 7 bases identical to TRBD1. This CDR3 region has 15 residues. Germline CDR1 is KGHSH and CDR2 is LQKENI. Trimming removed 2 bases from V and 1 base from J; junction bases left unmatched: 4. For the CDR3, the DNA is TGTGCCAGCTCACCAATAGACAGGGCGAACACTGAAGCTTTCTTT. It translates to CASSPIDRANTEAFF.

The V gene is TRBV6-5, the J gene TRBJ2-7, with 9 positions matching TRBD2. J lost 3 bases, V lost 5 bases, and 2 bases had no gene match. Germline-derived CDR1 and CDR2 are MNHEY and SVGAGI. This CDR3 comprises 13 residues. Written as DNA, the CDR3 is TGTGCCAGCAGTAAGACTAGCGGCTACGAGCAGTACTTC. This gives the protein CASSKTSGYEQYF.

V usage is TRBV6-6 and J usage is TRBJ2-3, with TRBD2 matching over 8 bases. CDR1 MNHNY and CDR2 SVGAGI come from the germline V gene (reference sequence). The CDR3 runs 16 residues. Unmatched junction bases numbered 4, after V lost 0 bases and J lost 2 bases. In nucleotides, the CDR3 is TGTGCCAGCAGTTACTCACGGGGGGGCGTCACAGATACGCAGTATTTT. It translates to CASSYSRGGVTDTQYF.